What follows are 9 T cell receptor beta chains derived from one specimen sequenced in a study of OX40 agonist ivuxolimab in advanced cancers. Sequenced by immunoSEQ multiplex PCR; TCRdb stores in-frame clones only, minus some. The table shows some 59,000 clones, with under 90% occurring only once. Sequencing was performed on CD4+ or CD8+ T cells sorted from blood, taken in a trial of the OX40 agonist ivuxolimab. The receptors derive from an adult with an advanced solid tumor such as melanoma, head and neck, liver or kidney cancer.

Details on this clone: A read error may account for a junction end that differs from germline. The chain carries TRBV28 and TRBJ1-2; D unresolved. CDR3 length: 15 residues. Per germline, CDR1 MDHEN and CDR2 SYDVKM. CDR3 sequence (DNA): TGTGCCAGCAGTTTTGCGCAGGCCCAAAACTATGACTACACCTTC. It is translated as CASSFAQAQNYDYTF.

This clone is a singleton in its sample. The chain recombines TRBV15 with TRBJ1-5; D not resolved. The germline V gene encodes CDR1 LNHNV and CDR2 YYDKDF (reference sequence). V dropped 4 bases and J dropped 3 bases, with 7 bases sitting between them. The CDR3 runs 13 residues. The CDR3 bases are TGTGCCACCAGCACTAGTAACAATCAGCCCCAGCATTTT. Amino acids: CATSTSNNQPQHF. Filled out from reference TRBV15 and TRBJ1-5, the complete variable domain reads DAMVIQNPRYQVTQFGKPVTLSCSQTLNHNVMYWYQQKSSQAPKLLFHYYDKDFNNEADTPDNFQSRRPNTSFCFLDIRSPGLGDTAMYLCATSTSNNQPQHFGDGTRLSIL.

This clone occurred once. The chain carries TRBV19 and TRBJ2-7, with D tentatively TRBD1 (6 bases). The germline gives CDR1 LNHDA, CDR2 SQIVND (reference sequence). The V gene lost 3 bases and the J gene lost 2 bases, with 8 bases spanning the gap. The CDR3 has 13 residues. CDR3 nucleotide sequence: TGTGCCAGTAGTATCGGACAGCCCTACGAGCAGTACTTC. Its translation: CASSIGQPYEQYF.

The rearrangement joins TRBV28 to TRBJ2-1, with 8 bases fitting TRBD2. After removal of 2 bases from V and 6 bases from J, the junction contained 6 bases not matched to a gene. The CDR3 length is 15 residues. Germline V gene data show CDR1 as MDHEN and CDR2 as SYDVKM. The CDR3 loop reads CASSLLAGGINEQFF. The DNA for the CDR3 is TGTGCCAGCAGTTTACTTGCGGGAGGAATCAATGAGCAGTTCTTC.

V is TRBV28 and J is TRBJ2-4; TRBD1 matches 8 bases. CDR3 size: 14 residues. Germline CDR1 is MDHEN and CDR2 is SYDVKM. Trimming at V came to 7 bases and at J to 3 bases, leaving 5 bases not matched to a gene. Here the CDR3 DNA reads TGTGCCAGCATCGACACAGGGGGCAAAAACATTCAGTACTTC. Translation gives CASIDTGGKNIQYF.

V is TRBV18 and J is TRBJ1-1; TRBD1 matches 9 bases. V was pared by 3 bases and J by 0 bases, with 11 bases of the junction left unmatched. Germline lookup yields CDR1 KGHSH and CDR2 LQKENI. This CDR3 spans 18 amino acids. This chain's CDR3 is CASSPRPGQGALNTEAFF. The CDR3 DNA follows: TGTGCCAGCTCACCTAGACCGGGACAGGGAGCTTTGAACACTGAAGCTTTCTTT.

The chain links TRBV11-2 to TRBJ2-1; D is possibly TRBD2 (6 bases). CDR1 is SGHAT and CDR2 is FQNNGV in the germline V gene. With 1 base removed from V and 0 bases from J, the gap between germline ends came to 7 bases. The CDR3 has 15 residues. The CDR3, as DNA: TGTGCCAGCAGCTTAGTCGGGGGCTCCTACAATGAGCAGTTCTTC. It specifies CASSLVGGSYNEQFF.

The CDR3 bases are TGTGCCAGCAGCTTAACAGGTTCCGTCACAGATACGCAGTATTTT. Amino acid sequence: CASSLTGSVTDTQYF. V is TRBV7-6 and J is TRBJ2-3, with a weak D call TRBD1 (5 bases). V lost 2 bases and J 2 bases, leaving 11 bases between the germline ends. From germline, CDR1 is SGHVS and CDR2 FNYEAQ. The CDR3 sequence is 15 residues long.

This chain connects TRBV7-8 to TRBJ1-6, with a weak D call TRBD1 (5 bases). Germline CDR1 reads SGHVS; CDR2 reads FQNEAQ. V was clipped by 4 bases and J by 9 bases, with 16 bases between them. The CDR3 is made up of 15 amino acids. In DNA, the CDR3 is TGTGCCAGCAGCTCCCAGGGCTCGGGGAGTTCACCCCTCCACTTT. It codes for CASSSQGSGSSPLHF. Together with reference TRBV7-8 and TRBJ1-6, the CDR3 gives the full variable domain: GAGVSQSPRYKVAKRGQDVALRCDPISGHVSLFWYQQALGQGPEFLTYFQNEAQLDKSGLPSDRFFAERPEGSVSTLKIQRTQQEDSAVYLCASSSQGSGSSPLHFGNGTRLTVT.